A single sample gave rise to the 13 T cell receptor beta chains below, sequenced in a study of STAT3 mutations in large granular lymphocyte leukemia. Libraries were prepared by immunoSEQ multiplex PCR; TCRdb keeps only in-frame clonotypes and omits some of them. The sample has about 24,000 clones; roughly 93% are singletons. These receptors are not linked to any known antigen. Study-wide results and caveats: In T-cell large granular lymphocyte leukemia, about half of patients showed multiple immunodominant subclonotypes.

The sequenced sample consisted of peripheral blood mononuclear cells. These receptors came from a man aged 35 to 55 with T-cell large granular lymphocyte leukemia. Some clones in this sample may be carry-over from other donors' samples.

This sequence joins TRBV19 and TRBJ2-1; TRBD2 aligns across 10 bases. This CDR3 contains 15 residues. V trimming: 7 bases; J trimming: 8 bases; junction bases outside the gene matches: 11. CDR1 is LNHDA and CDR2 is SQIVND in the germline V gene (reference sequence). The CDR3 region is CASTRVAGGSDEQFF. CDR3 bases: TGTGCCAGTACCCGCGTAGCGGGGGGAAGTGATGAGCAGTTCTTC.

A single count supports this clone. The J gene is TRBJ1-5, the V gene TRBV19; 12 bases align to TRBD1. CDR1 LNHDA and CDR2 SQIVND come from the germline V gene (reference sequence). The CDR3 has 16 amino acids. Trimming removed 4 bases from V and 5 bases from J; junction bases left unmatched: 6. The CDR3 region has the DNA TGTGCCAGTAGTAGACTCGGGACAGGGGGCGATCAGCCCCAGCATTTT. Its translation: CASSRLGTGGDQPQHF.

The chain has TRBV9 and TRBJ1-3; D ambiguous. The CDR3 contains 17 residues. Trimming removed 4 bases from V and 0 bases from J, with 17 bases in between. Germline V gives CDR1 SGDLS, CDR2 YYNGEE. CDR3 DNA sequence: TGTGCCAGCAGCTCCTCTTCACCGAACCTCTCTGGAAACACCATATATTTT. Translated, it gives CASSSSSPNLSGNTIYF.

The chain has TRBV29-1 and TRBJ1-2; 10 positions agree with TRBD1. CDR3 size: 13 residues. The J segment lost 6 bases and the V segment lost 5 bases, leaving 6 bases of the junction unmatched. Germline values: CDR1 SQVTM, CDR2 ANQGSEA. In DNA form, the CDR3 reads TGCAGCGTTAGGACAGGGGGGTTGGATGGCTACACCTTC. The encoded protein is CSVRTGGLDGYTF.

CDR3: CASSLALERQGDRSNQPQHF. CDR3 in DNA: TGCGCCAGCAGCTTGGCCTTAGAGCGTCAGGGAGATCGTAGCAATCAGCCCCAGCATTTT. The J gene is TRBJ1-5, the V gene TRBV5-1; maybe TRBD1 (5 bases). The germline CDR1 and CDR2 sequences are SGHRS and YFSETQ. Trimming cost V 0 bases and J 0 bases, with 22 bases left between them. The CDR3 extends over 20 amino acids.

The rearrangement uses TRBV30 and TRBJ2-5; D is possibly TRBD1 (6 bases). The end of the DNA fits TRBJ2-7 better, so the J call may be wrong. The CDR3 consists of 15 residues. Germline-derived CDR1 and CDR2 are GTSNPN and SVGIG (reference sequence). CDR3 DNA sequence: TGTGCCTGGAGTCCAGGGGACCGAAGCTCCTACGAGCAGTACTTC. As protein: CAWSPGDRSSYEQYF.

This clone was seen just once. The V gene is TRBV29-1, the J gene TRBJ1-2; D not resolved. Germline V lookup: CDR1 SQVTM, CDR2 ANQGSEA. The CDR3 covers 12 residues. V dropped 3 bases and J dropped 2 bases, with 7 bases sitting between them. The CDR3 DNA reads TGCAGCGTTGATGGCAGGAACTATGGCTACACCTTC. This gives the protein CSVDGRNYGYTF.

The chain is built from TRBV5-1 and TRBJ1-5, with 8 bases lining up with TRBD1. The CDR3 spans 17 residues. Germline V gene sequence: CDR1 SGHRS, CDR2 YFSETQ. V lost 4 bases and J lost 2; bases outside the gene matches: 11. In nucleotides, the CDR3 is TGCGCCAGCAGCCCAGGGCAGGGGGCATCTCGCAATCAGCCCCAGCATTTT. Translating gives CASSPGQGASRNQPQHF. Full variable domain (rest looked up from reference TRBV5-1 and TRBJ1-5): KAGVTQTPRYLIKTRGQQVTLSCSPISGHRSVSWYQQTPGQGLQFLFEYFSETQRNKGNFPGRFSGRQFSNSRSEMNVSTLELGDSALYLCASSPGQGASRNQPQHFGDGTRLSIL.

This clone was detected only once. J is TRBJ2-5 and V is TRBV4-2; a possible D gene is TRBD2 (5 bases). The CDR3 has 15 residues. V lost 0 bases and J 5 bases, leaving 13 bases between the germline ends. Germline V gives CDR1 LGHNA, CDR2 YNFKEQ. The CDR3 region has the DNA TGTGCCAGCAGCCAAGAGCTAGCTACTGGGGAGACCCAGTACTTC. It encodes CASSQELATGETQYF.

This chain links TRBV6-5 with TRBJ1-3, with D tentatively TRBD1 (6 bases). This CDR3 is 13 amino acids long. Germline assignment: CDR1 MNHEY and CDR2 SVGAGI. Deletions cut 8 bases from V and 3 bases from J, with 11 bases between. The CDR3 reads CASCQGFGNTIYF. DNA of the CDR3: TGTGCCAGCTGCCAGGGGTTTGGAAACACCATATATTTT.

This chain joins TRBV10-3 and TRBJ1-5; D unclear. Looked up from germline, CDR1 is ENHRY and CDR2 is SYGVKD. The CDR3 spans 13 residues. V lost 8 bases to trimming and J lost 4 bases, with 12 bases between them. CDR3 in DNA: TGTGCCATCGCCTTGCAGGTGAATCAGCCCCAGCATTTT. It translates to CAIALQVNQPQHF.

The rearrangement links TRBV7-9 to TRBJ1-1, with a possible D match to TRBD1 (6 bases). V was cut by 2 bases and J by 4 bases, with 14 bases left in between. The CDR3 consists of 15 residues. Germline CDR1 reads SEHNR; CDR2 reads FQNEAQ (reference sequence). DNA of the CDR3: TGTGCCAGCAGCTTAATCGGCAGGGGTCCCACTGAAGCTTTCTTT. Amino acids: CASSLIGRGPTEAFF.

The chain joins TRBV6-1 to TRBJ2-5; tentative D call: TRBD2 (6 bases). The CDR3 spans 14 residues. The V and J ends lost 8 bases and 3 bases respectively, with 16 bases between them. Germline loops: CDR1 MNHNS, CDR2 SASEGT. CDR3 sequence: CASHPVGGEETQYF. The CDR3 DNA follows: TGTGCCAGCCACCCAGTCGGGGGAGAAGAGACCCAGTACTTC.